This T cell receptor beta chain was identified in a study of T-cell memory formation after mild COVID-19. Study in general: The two donors had largely donor-specific TCR clusters. Study-level findings and limits: Contracting clones from day 15 to 85 had balanced CD4/CD8; later expanders favoured CD4+. Some responding clones appeared in pre-infection memory, suggesting cross-reactive memory joined.

Regarding this clonotype: What it recognizes is unknown.

Sample barcodes and UMIs were carried by the TCR alpha and TCR beta cDNA libraries that 5'RACE generated with constant-segment primers. TCRdb used MiXCR to reprocess the 5' RACE reads, holding one entry per CDR3 protein. The table shows 530,000 or so distinct CDR3 sequences, with roughly a sixth occurring only once. Germline CDR1 reads SGHRS; CDR2 reads YFSETQ. The CDR3 has 16 amino acids. The V end was cut by 0 bases, the J end by 2 bases, with 14 bases between. This chain links TRBV5-1 with TRBJ2-5, with D possibly called TRBD1 or TRBD2 (5 bases each). This TCR was sampled from an adult woman who had mild COVID-19 (a few samples of this study predate the infection). Cell type and time point are not known. The sequenced sample was PBMCs or a T cell subset sorted from them (not recorded which). Written as DNA, the CDR3 is TGCGCCAGCAGCTTGGCCGTCGGGGCGGTACAAGAGACCCAGTACTTC. Protein sequence: CASSLAVGAVQETQYF. Looking up the rest from reference TRBV5-1 and TRBJ2-5 gives the full variable domain: KAGVTQTPRYLIKTRGQQVTLSCSPISGHRSVSWYQQTPGQGLQFLFEYFSETQRNKGNFPGRFSGRQFSNSRSEMNVSTLELGDSALYLCASSLAVGAVQETQYFGPGTRLLVL.